A single sample is the source of the 20 T cell receptor beta chains below, sequenced in a study of cytomegalovirus exposure and HLA in healthy donors. A multiplex PCR was run with 60 Vbeta primers and 13 Jbeta primers. This table comes from immunoSEQ multiplex PCR, and its TCRdb copy is limited to in-frame clones, with some not included. The table shows over 150,000 clones, with over 65% occurring only once. Sample: PBMCs. All receptors derive from a boy between 2 and 15 years old in good health and CMV-seronegative.

This chain connects TRBV7-2 to TRBJ2-5; TRBD1 is a possible D gene (5 bases). The CDR3 spans 14 residues. Deletions cut 3 bases from V and 5 bases from J, with 13 bases between. Germline CDR1 is SGHTA and CDR2 is FQGNSA. CDR3 protein: CASSFLGAGETQYF. CDR3 DNA sequence: TGTGCCAGCAGCTTTCTAGGGGCCGGGGAGACCCAGTACTTC.

This clone was recorded only once. The rearrangement joins TRBV25-1 to TRBJ2-1; D is ambiguous. Germline values: CDR1 MGHDK, CDR2 SYGVNS. The CDR3 spans 13 residues. The V end lost 3 bases, the J end lost 6 bases, and 9 bases lay between the germline ends. This chain's CDR3 is CASSEPSSNEQFF. In nucleotides, the CDR3 is TGTGCCAGCAGTGAGCCCAGTTCCAATGAGCAGTTCTTC.

This clone was detected only once. The V call is TRBV20-1, the J call TRBJ1-2; possibly TRBD1 for D (6 bases). The CDR3 sequence is 11 residues long. Per the germline V gene, CDR1 is DFQATT and CDR2 is SNEGSKA (reference sequence). Trimming pared 8 bases from V and 2 bases from J, leaving 9 bases between. Here the CDR3 DNA reads TGCAGTCCCACAGGGAACTATGGCTACACCTTC. Amino acid sequence: CSPTGNYGYTF.

CDR3 sequence (DNA): TGTGCCAGCAGTCCTAGAATCGCCGGAGGTACCACTGAAGCTTTCTTT. Residues: CASSPRIAGGTTEAFF. The V and J genes are TRBV2 and TRBJ1-1; no reliable D call. With 5 bases removed from V and 4 bases from J, the gap between germline ends came to 20 bases. The CDR3 is made up of 16 amino acids. The germline gives CDR1 SNHLY, CDR2 FYNNEI.

V is TRBV19 and J is TRBJ1-2; unclear D gene. CDR3 size: 15 residues. The germline V gene encodes CDR1 LNHDA and CDR2 SQIVND (reference sequence). V dropped 8 bases and J dropped 4 bases, with 20 bases sitting between them. The CDR3, as DNA: TGTGCCAGTCGTTGGCGACCGGGAAAGTCCTATGGCTACACCTTC. Its translation: CASRWRPGKSYGYTF.

This sequence joins TRBV5-8 and TRBJ2-3; 13 bases are shared with TRBD2. The germline CDR1 and CDR2 sequences are SGHTS and YDEGEE. The CDR3 is 17 amino acids. Trimming at V came to 4 bases and at J to 2 bases, leaving 7 bases not matched to a gene. CDR3 in DNA: TGTGCCAGCAGCGGTCGACTAGCGGGGGGAACCACAGATACGCAGTATTTT. This sequence encodes CASSGRLAGGTTDTQYF. The full variable domain, its missing parts supplied by reference TRBV5-8 and TRBJ2-3, is EAGVTQSPTHLIKTRGQQATLRCSPISGHTSVYWYQQALGLGLQFLLWYDEGEERNRGNFPPRFSGRQFPNYSSELNVNALELEDSALYLCASSGRLAGGTTDTQYFGPGTRLTVL.

The chain is built from TRBV5-8 and TRBJ2-3; 11 nucleotides line up with TRBD2. V was pared by 2 bases and J by 6 bases, with 2 bases of the junction left unmatched. This CDR3 contains 14 residues. The V gene's germline CDR1 is SGHTS and CDR2 YDEGEE. The DNA for the CDR3 is TGTGCCAGCAGCTTTAGCGGGGGGGCGGATACGCAGTATTTT. Translation: CASSFSGGADTQYF.

This clone appeared once. This sequence joins TRBV7-9 and TRBJ2-2; 8 nucleotides align to TRBD1. With 5 bases clipped from V and 1 base from J, the junction kept 3 bases outside the gene matches. Germline-derived CDR1 and CDR2 are SEHNR and FQNEAQ (reference sequence). The length of the CDR3 is 15 residues. DNA of the CDR3: TGTGCCAGCAGCCCGGGACAGGAGAACACCGGGGAGCTGTTTTTT. Its translation: CASSPGQENTGELFF.

The chain joins TRBV21-1 to TRBJ2-7; no DNA check was done on the table's D call, TRBD1. TRBV21-1 is annotated as a pseudogene. The CDR3 spans 15 residues. CDR3 region: CASSLRPGQGSEQYF. The DNA of the CDR3 is TGTGCCAGCAGTCTAAGGCCGGGACAGGGGAGCGAGCAGTACTTC.

This clone has more than one count but fewer than ten. The V gene is TRBV4-1, the J gene TRBJ2-2, with a weak D call TRBD2 (7 bases). Germline CDR1 MGHRA, CDR2 YSYEKL. The CDR3 sequence is 21 residues long. The V and J ends lost 1 base and 1 base respectively, with 25 bases between them. The CDR3 sequence: CASSQAPKGGGRRLNTGELFF. CDR3 DNA sequence: TGCGCCAGCAGCCAAGCCCCGAAGGGAGGGGGACGACGATTGAACACCGGGGAGCTGTTTTTT.

V usage is TRBV4-1 and J usage is TRBJ1-6; the match to TRBD1 covers 7 bases. Germline CDR1 and CDR2: MGHRA and YSYEKL. The J segment lost 9 bases and the V segment lost 0 bases, leaving 5 bases of the junction unmatched. CDR3 size: 15 residues. The CDR3 DNA reads as TGCGCCAGCAGCCAAGATGGGGCAGGGGGTTCACCCCTCCACTTT. It specifies CASSQDGAGGSPLHF.

The rearrangement uses TRBV10-1 and TRBJ1-5, with a weak D call TRBD1 (5 bases). This CDR3 comprises 14 residues. The V end lost 6 bases, the J end lost 2 bases, and 11 bases lay between the germline ends. Per the germline V gene, CDR1 is WNHNN and CDR2 is SYGVQD (reference sequence). The CDR3 DNA follows: TGCGCCAGCAGCAGGGCAGTTTGCAATCAGCCCCAGCATTTT. Protein sequence: CASSRAVCNQPQHF.

As DNA, the CDR3 is TGCGCCAGCAGCGGGGGAGACAGGGGCGGGAGCGAGCAGTACTTC. Translation: CASSGGDRGGSEQYF. The rearrangement uses TRBV5-1 and TRBJ2-7, with D possibly being TRBD1 (8 bases). Trimming left V 4 bases short and J 6 bases short, with 20 bases between. The germline CDR1 and CDR2 sequences are SGHRS and YFSETQ. The CDR3 spans 15 residues.

This clone was seen a few times. Written as DNA, the CDR3 is TGTGCCAGCAGTTACAACAGGGGAGCTTCACCCCTCCACTTT. Translation: CASSYNRGASPLHF. The chain couples TRBV6-5 to TRBJ1-6, with 7 nucleotides matching TRBD1. The CDR3 covers 14 residues. CDR1 MNHEY and CDR2 SVGAGI come from the germline V gene. V was clipped by 2 bases and J by 9 bases; unmatched bases: 4.

The rearrangement links TRBV19 to TRBJ1-5, with 9 bases fitting TRBD1. In germline, CDR1 is LNHDA, CDR2 SQIVND (reference sequence). This CDR3 spans 16 amino acids. Trimming cost V 5 bases and J 6 bases; bases outside gene matches: 11. The CDR3 here is CASSRNVGQGLQPQHF. The CDR3 bases are TGTGCCAGTAGTCGGAATGTGGGACAGGGTCTTCAGCCCCAGCATTTT. Looking up the rest from reference TRBV19 and TRBJ1-5 gives the full variable domain: DGGITQSPKYLFRKEGQNVTLSCEQNLNHDAMYWYRQDPGQGLRLIYYSQIVNDFQKGDIAEGYSVSREKKESFPLTVTSAQKNPTAFYLCASSRNVGQGLQPQHFGDGTRLSIL.

This CDR3 is CASSPGQGGMYYGYTF. The CDR3 coding sequence is TGCGCCAGCAGCCCAGGACAGGGTGGTATGTACTATGGCTACACCTTC. This rearrangement joins TRBV4-1 to TRBJ1-2; 8 bases are shared with TRBD1. With 4 bases clipped from V and 3 bases from J, the junction kept 10 bases outside the gene matches. This CDR3 comprises 16 residues. The germline gives CDR1 MGHRA, CDR2 YSYEKL.

This chain links TRBV7-9 with TRBJ2-5; a weak D match, TRBD1 (6 bases). The closer fit of TRBJ2-7 to the DNA end suggests the J call may be wrong. Germline loops: CDR1 SEHNR, CDR2 FQNEAQ (reference sequence). This CDR3 comprises 14 residues. CDR3 coding DNA: TGTGCCAGCAGCCAGGACAGTTACCGCTACGAGCAGTACTTC. Translation: CASSQDSYRYEQYF.

V and J are TRBV4-3 and TRBJ1-1; a weak D match, TRBD1 (5 bases). V was cut by 0 bases and J by 4 bases, with 12 bases left in between. Germline CDR1 is LGHNA and CDR2 is YSLEER. The CDR3 extends over 15 amino acids. The CDR3 spells CASSQDGGLGTEAFF. The CDR3 bases are TGCGCCAGCAGCCAAGACGGGGGATTAGGCACTGAAGCTTTCTTT.

The V gene is TRBV5-1, the J gene TRBJ1-1; D is possibly TRBD1 (6 bases). V was trimmed by 0 bases and J by 1 base, leaving 13 bases between them. The germline V gene has CDR1 SGHRS and CDR2 YFSETQ. The CDR3 extends over 16 amino acids. The CDR3 region has the DNA TGCGCCAGCAGCTTGGTCTGGGGGCGCGGGAACACTGAAGCTTTCTTT. Translated: CASSLVWGRGNTEAFF. The full variable domain, in which reference TRBV5-1 and TRBJ1-1 provide the parts outside the CDR3, is KAGVTQTPRYLIKTRGQQVTLSCSPISGHRSVSWYQQTPGQGLQFLFEYFSETQRNKGNFPGRFSGRQFSNSRSEMNVSTLELGDSALYLCASSLVWGRGNTEAFFGQGTRLTVV.

The rearrangement uses TRBV4-1 and TRBJ1-4; a weak D match, TRBD1 (6 bases). CDR1 is MGHRA and CDR2 is YSYEKL in the germline V gene. CDR3 size: 15 residues. V was shortened by 0 bases and J by 9 bases, with 14 bases between the two germline ends. CDR3 in amino acids: CASSQEATGSQKLFF. The CDR3 DNA sequence: TGCGCCAGCAGCCAAGAAGCAACAGGGTCCCAAAAACTGTTTTTT.